This T cell receptor (beta chain) was observed in a study of blood T cells in healthy people across ages. Regarding the study as a whole: It was held that the diversity estimates obtained from one million T cells were underestimates.

Every donor gave approximately 10 milliliters of peripheral blood. Ten or more counts support this clonotype. Its antigen is undetermined. Next came a second PCR, run for about 6 to 12 cycles, which used a sample-barcoded 5' primer along with a J-beta primer mix. Each cDNA molecule carried a tag from a template-switch adaptor that contained 12 random nucleotides. MiXCR, applied by TCRdb to the 5' RACE reads, yields one record per CDR3 protein. The sample has approximately 900,000 distinct CDR3 sequences; 25% to 35% are singletons. Losses at the gene ends were 4 bases for V and 2 bases for J; bases not matched to a gene: 3. The CDR3 consists of 14 residues. Germline V gives CDR1 MGHDK, CDR2 SYGVNS. The sample was also reused in another study, on T cells of mothers and their children. That report notes: The cDNA synthesis received all extracted RNA, at roughly 1.6 ug per 15 ul.

Sequenced input: blood. This sequence was found in a woman in her thirties or forties in good health. V and J are TRBV25-1 and TRBJ1-2, with 8 positions matching TRBD1. The CDR3 reads CASSADRGNYGYTF. CDR3 nucleotide sequence: TGTGCCAGCAGTGCAGACAGGGGAAACTATGGCTACACCTTC.